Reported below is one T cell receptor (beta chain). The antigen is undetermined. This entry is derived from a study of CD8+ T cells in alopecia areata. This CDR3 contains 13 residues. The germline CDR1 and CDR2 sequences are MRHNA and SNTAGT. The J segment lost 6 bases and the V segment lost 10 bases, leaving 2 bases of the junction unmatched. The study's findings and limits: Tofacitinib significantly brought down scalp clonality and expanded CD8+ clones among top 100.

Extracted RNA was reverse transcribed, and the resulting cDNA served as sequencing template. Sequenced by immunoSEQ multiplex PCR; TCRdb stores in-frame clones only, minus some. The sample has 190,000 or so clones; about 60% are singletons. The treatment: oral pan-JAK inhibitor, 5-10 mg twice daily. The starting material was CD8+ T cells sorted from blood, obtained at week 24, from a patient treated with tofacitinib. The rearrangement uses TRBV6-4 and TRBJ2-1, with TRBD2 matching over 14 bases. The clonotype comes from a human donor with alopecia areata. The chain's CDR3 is CATGTSGGNEQFF. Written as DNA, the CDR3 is TGTGCCACCGGGACTAGCGGGGGCAATGAGCAGTTCTTC.